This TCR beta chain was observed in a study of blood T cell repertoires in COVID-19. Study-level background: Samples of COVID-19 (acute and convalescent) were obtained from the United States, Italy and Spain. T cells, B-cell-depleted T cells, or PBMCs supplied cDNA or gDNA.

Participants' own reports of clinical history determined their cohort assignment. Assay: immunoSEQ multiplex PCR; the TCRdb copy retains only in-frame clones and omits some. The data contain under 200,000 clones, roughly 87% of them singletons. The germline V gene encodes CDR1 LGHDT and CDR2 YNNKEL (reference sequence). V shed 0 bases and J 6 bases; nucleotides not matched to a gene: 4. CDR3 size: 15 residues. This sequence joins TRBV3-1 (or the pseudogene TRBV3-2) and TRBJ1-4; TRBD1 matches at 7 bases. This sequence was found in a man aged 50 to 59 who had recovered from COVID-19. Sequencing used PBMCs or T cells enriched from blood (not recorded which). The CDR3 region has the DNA TGTGCCAGCAGCCAAGATCAGGGGGGCGATGAAAAACTGTTTTTT. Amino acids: CASSQDQGGDEKLFF.